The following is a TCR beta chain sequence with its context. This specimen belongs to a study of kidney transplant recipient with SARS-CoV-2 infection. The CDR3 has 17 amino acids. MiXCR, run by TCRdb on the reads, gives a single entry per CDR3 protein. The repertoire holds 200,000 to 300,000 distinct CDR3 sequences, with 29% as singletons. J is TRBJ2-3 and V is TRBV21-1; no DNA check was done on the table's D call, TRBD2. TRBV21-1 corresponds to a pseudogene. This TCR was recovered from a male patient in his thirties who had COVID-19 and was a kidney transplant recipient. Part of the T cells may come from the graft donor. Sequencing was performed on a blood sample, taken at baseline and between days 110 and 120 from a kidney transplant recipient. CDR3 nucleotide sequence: TGTGCCAGCAGCCAGACTATAGCTACAGTCATGCAAGATACGCAGTGTTTT. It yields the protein CASSQTIATVMQDTQCF.